The sample holds a few counts of the clone carrying this T cell receptor (beta chain). Its antigen is still unknown. The study amplified TCR beta CDR3 regions using RNA transcripts. HTBI primers served in a first-round RT-PCR, which a second-round multiplex PCR followed. TCRdb itself ran the multiplex PCR reads through MiXCR, one entry per CDR3 protein. The sample lists 200,000 to 300,000 distinct CDR3 sequences; around 42% were seen once. The data were obtained in a study of Graves' ophthalmopathy and Graves' hyperthyroidism. General observations from the study: Clonotypes were expanded in thyroid at above 0.001 frequency, and most also appeared in blood.

V shed 8 bases, J shed 8 bases, and the junction held 17 bases outside the gene matches. The CDR3 is 16 amino acids. Germline-derived CDR1 and CDR2 are MNHEY and SVGAGI. Every ophthalmopathy donor presented moderate-to-severe activity, CAS ≥3, NOSPECS ≥4 and duration under 3 months. The PBMCs originated from around 11 ml of fresh peripheral blood. The V gene is TRBV6-5, the J gene TRBJ2-2, with 7 nucleotides matching TRBD2. The sequence came from an adult man with Graves' ophthalmopathy. The material sequenced was peripheral blood. CDR3 in DNA: TGTGCCAGCGTTGCGTCGGGGACTAAGAGAATTGGGGAGCTGTTTTTT. Its protein product is CASVASGTKRIGELFF.